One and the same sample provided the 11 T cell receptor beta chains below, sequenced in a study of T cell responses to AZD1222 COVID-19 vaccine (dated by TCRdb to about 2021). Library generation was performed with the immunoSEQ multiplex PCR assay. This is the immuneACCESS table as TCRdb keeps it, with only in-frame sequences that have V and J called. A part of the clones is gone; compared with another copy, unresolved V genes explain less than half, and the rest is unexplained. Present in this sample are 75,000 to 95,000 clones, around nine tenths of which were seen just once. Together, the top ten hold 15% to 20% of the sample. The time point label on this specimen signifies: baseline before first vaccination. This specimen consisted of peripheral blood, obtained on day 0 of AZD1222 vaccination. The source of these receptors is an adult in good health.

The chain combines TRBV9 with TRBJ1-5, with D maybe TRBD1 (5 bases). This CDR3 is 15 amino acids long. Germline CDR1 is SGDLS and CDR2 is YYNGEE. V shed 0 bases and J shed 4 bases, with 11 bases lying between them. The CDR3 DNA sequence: TGTGCCAGCAGCGTAGCCCCGGGACGAAATCAGCCCCAGCATTTT. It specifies CASSVAPGRNQPQHF.

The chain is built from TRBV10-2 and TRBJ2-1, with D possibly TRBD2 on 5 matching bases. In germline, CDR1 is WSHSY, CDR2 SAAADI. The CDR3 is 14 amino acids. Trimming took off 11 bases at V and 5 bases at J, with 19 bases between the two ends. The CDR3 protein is CASFRDISHNEQFF. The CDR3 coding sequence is TGCGCCTCCTTCCGGGATATATCCCACAATGAGCAGTTCTTC.

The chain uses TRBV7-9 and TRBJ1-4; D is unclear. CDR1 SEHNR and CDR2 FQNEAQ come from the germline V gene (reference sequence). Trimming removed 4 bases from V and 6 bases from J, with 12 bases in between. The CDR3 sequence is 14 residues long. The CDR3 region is CASSYNQGHEKLFF. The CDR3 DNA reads TGTGCCAGCAGCTACAATCAAGGCCATGAAAAACTGTTTTTT.

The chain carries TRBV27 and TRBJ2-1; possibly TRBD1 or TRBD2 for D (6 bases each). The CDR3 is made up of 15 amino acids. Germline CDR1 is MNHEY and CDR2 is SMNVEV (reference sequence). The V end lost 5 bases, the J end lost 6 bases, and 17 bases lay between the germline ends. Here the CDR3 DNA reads TGTGCCAGCAGTCTCCTAGGGGGGCTCGGCAATGAGCAGTTCTTC. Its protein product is CASSLLGGLGNEQFF.

CDR3 sequence (DNA): TGTGCCAGCAGCCAGGGACAGGGGGAATCTGGAAATCAGCCCCAGCATTTT. Translation gives CASSQGQGESGNQPQHF. The chain has TRBV3-1 (or the pseudogene TRBV3-2) and TRBJ1-5; 11 bases match TRBD1. There are 17 residues in the CDR3. Germline lookup yields CDR1 LGHDT and CDR2 YNNKEL (reference sequence). V shed 3 bases and J 4 bases; nucleotides not matched to a gene: 8.

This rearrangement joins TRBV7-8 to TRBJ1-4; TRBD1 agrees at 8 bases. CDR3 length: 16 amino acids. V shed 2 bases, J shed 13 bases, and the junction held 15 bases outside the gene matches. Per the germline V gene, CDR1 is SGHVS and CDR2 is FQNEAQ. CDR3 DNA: TGTGCCAGCAGCTTAACCGGGACAGGCGGTTTCGTGGGACTGTTTTTT. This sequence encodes CASSLTGTGGFVGLFF.

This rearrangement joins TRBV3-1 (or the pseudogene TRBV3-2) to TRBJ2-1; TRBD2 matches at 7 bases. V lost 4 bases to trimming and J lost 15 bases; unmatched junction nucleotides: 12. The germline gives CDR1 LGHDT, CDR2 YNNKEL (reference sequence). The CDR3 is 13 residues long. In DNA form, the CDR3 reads TGTGCCAGCAGCCCCCATGGGCGGGAGAGGAGGTTCTTC. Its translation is CASSPHGRERRFF.

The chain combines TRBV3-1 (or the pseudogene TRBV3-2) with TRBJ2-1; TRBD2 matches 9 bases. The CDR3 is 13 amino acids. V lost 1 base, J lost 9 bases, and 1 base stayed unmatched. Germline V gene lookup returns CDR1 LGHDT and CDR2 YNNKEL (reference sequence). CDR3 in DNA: TGTGCCAGCAGCCAAGGAGCGGGAGGTGAGCAGTTCTTC. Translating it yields CASSQGAGGEQFF.

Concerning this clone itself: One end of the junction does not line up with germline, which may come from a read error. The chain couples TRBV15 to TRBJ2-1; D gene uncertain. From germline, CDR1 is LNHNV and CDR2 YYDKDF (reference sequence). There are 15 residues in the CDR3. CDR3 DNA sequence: TGTGCCACCAGCAGAGATCCAGACTCCTTCAATGAGCAGTTCTTC. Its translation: CATSRDPDSFNEQFF.

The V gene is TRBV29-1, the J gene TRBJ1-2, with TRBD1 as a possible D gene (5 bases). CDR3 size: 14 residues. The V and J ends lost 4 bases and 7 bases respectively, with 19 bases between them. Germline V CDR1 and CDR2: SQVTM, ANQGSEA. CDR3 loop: CSVVGRRVGGGYTF. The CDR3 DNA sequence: TGCAGCGTTGTAGGTCGCCGAGTGGGGGGTGGCTACACCTTC.

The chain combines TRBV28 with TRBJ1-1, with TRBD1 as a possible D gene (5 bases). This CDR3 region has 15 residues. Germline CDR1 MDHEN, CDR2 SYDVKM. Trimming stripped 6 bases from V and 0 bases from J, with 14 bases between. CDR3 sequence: CASSLRMGVNTEAFF. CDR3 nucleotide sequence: TGTGCCAGCAGCCTCCGTATGGGGGTGAACACTGAAGCTTTCTTT.